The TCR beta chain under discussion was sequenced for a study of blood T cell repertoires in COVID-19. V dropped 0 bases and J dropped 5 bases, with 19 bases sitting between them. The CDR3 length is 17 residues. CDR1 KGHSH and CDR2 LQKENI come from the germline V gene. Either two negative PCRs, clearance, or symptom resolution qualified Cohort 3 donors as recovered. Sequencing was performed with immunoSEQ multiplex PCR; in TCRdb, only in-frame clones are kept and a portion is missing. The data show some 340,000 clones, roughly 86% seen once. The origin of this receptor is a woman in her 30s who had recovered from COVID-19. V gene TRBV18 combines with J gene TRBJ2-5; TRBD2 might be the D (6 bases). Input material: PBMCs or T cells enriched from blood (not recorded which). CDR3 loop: CASSPPGGLGVKETQYF. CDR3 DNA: TGTGCCAGCTCACCACCGGGGGGACTCGGCGTCAAGGAGACCCAGTACTTC.